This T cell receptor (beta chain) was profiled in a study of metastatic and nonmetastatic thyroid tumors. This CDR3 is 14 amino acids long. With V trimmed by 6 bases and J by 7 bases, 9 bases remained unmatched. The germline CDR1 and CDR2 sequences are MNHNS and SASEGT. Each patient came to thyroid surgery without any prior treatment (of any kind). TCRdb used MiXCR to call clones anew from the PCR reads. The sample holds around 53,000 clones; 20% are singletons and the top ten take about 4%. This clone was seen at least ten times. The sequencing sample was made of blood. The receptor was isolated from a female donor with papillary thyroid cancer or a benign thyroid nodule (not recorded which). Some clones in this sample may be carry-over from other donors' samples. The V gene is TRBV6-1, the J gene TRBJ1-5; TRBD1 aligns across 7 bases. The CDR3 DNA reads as TGTGCCAGCAGAGGGGGCAGCTCAAACCAGCCCCAGCATTTT. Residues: CASRGGSSNQPQHF.